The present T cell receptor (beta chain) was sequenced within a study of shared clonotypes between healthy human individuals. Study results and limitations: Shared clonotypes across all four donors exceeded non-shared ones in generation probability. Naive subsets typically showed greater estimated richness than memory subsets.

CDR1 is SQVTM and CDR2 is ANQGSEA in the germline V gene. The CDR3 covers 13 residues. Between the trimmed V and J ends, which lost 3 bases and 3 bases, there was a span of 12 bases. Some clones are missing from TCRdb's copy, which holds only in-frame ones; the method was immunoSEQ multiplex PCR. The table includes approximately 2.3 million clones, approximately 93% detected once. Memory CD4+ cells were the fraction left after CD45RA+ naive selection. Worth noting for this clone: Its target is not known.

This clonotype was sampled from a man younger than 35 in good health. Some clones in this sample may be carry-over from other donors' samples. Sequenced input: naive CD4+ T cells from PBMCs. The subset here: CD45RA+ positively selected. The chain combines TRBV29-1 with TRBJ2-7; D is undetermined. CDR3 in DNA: TGCAGCGTTGATACGCTGGGCGGCTACGAGCAGTACTTC. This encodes CSVDTLGGYEQYF.